These 14 T cell receptor beta chains came from one sample sequenced in a study of T-cell reconstitution after alpha-beta-depleted transplantation in children (TCRdb year 2016). Libraries were prepared through PCR. Sequencing was carried out with an Illumina HiSeq 2500. To normalize quantification of the TCRbeta repertoire, the TCR libraries were built with molecular barcoding that relied on unique molecular identifiers. In-frame beta chains were kept once TCRdb had trimmed the public reads at Q25 with fastp and called clones with MiXCR. Under each unique CDR3 protein, matching rows form one entry showing the most common genes and DNA. The sample contains about 580,000 distinct CDR3 sequences, approximately 22% of them found a single time. The ten largest account for 13% to 15% of the sample. This specimen's treatment or condition label, per the study, means: allogeneic hematopoietic cell transplantation with graft depleted of TCRalphabeta T cells and CD19 B cells.

The sample in question was PBMCs, mostly from graft donor cells, obtained 360 days after TCRalphabeta/CD19-depleted stem cell transplant. Receptor source: a boy under three years old who had a stem cell transplant for acute myeloid leukemia, so the T cells may come from the graft donor.

The gene calls are TRBV12-3 or TRBV12-4 and TRBJ1-2, with a tentative D call TRBD1 (6 bases). The CDR3 spans 15 residues. V lost 3 bases, J lost 3 bases, and 14 bases lay in between. In DNA, the CDR3 is TGTGCCAGCAGTTTTCTCCCGGGGGCTGACTATGGCTACACCTTC. Translating gives CASSFLPGADYGYTF.

The V gene is TRBV20-1, the J gene TRBJ2-7; tentative D call: TRBD2 (6 bases). CDR1 is DFQATT, CDR2 SNEGSKA, per germline (reference sequence). V lost 3 bases, J lost 7 bases, and 22 bases lay in between. The CDR3 runs to 15 residues. CDR3 DNA sequence: TGCAGTGCTAGGGAAAGGAGGGCAGGGCTTTGGGAGCAGTACTTC. It yields the protein CSARERRAGLWEQYF.

A single count supports this clonotype. The junction and the germline gene differ at one end; a read error may be behind it. This chain links TRBV7-2 with TRBJ2-1, with 8 positions matching TRBD1. Looked up from germline, CDR1 is SGHTA and CDR2 is FQGNSA. The CDR3 contains 13 residues. The CDR3 DNA reads as TGTGCCAGCAGCTTAGCCCAGGACAGGGAGCGGTTCTTC. This codes for CASSLAQDRERFF.

This clonotype has just a few counts. This chain links TRBV6-5 with TRBJ2-3, with 9 bases identical to TRBD2. There are 13 residues in the CDR3. Per the germline V gene, CDR1 is MNHEY and CDR2 is SVGAGI. After removal of 2 bases from V and 9 bases from J, the junction contained 3 bases not matched to a gene. The CDR3 sequence: CASSYLSGGTQYF. The DNA of the CDR3 is TGTGCCAGCAGTTACCTGAGCGGGGGGACGCAGTATTTT.

This clonotype was seen only a few times. J is TRBJ1-5 and V is TRBV24-1, with a tentative D call TRBD1 (5 bases). The germline CDR1 and CDR2 sequences are KGHDR and SFDVKD. The V gene lost 4 bases and the J gene lost 0 bases, with 15 bases spanning the gap. This CDR3 is 17 amino acids long. CDR3 protein: CATSEGVGGYSNQPQHF. CDR3 nucleotides: TGTGCCACCAGTGAGGGAGTTGGGGGTTATAGCAATCAGCCCCAGCATTTT.

There are many counts of this clonotype. This chain joins TRBV3-1 and TRBJ2-4; D may be TRBD1 (6 bases). V lost 6 bases, J lost 6 bases, and 12 bases lay in between. CDR1 is LGHDT and CDR2 is YNNKEL in the germline V gene (reference sequence). The CDR3 is made up of 13 amino acids. CDR3 sequence: CASRQGSGNIQYF. CDR3 in DNA: TGTGCCAGCAGACAGGGCAGCGGAAACATTCAGTACTTC.

This clonotype was observed once. The V call is TRBV12-3 or TRBV12-4, the J call TRBJ2-7, with D unresolved. V lost 8 bases, J lost 0 bases, and 11 bases lay in between. CDR3 length: 13 residues. Here the CDR3 DNA reads TGTGCCAGCGGCAGATTCAGCTCCTACGAGCAGTACTTC. It is translated as CASGRFSSYEQYF.

This clonotype was counted between two and nine times. The V call is TRBV12-3 or TRBV12-4, the J call TRBJ2-6; D may be TRBD1 (6 bases). V lost 5 bases and J lost 16, with 15 bases in between. This CDR3 is 12 amino acids long. In DNA form, the CDR3 reads TGTGCCAGCAGTCCGGGACAAGTTGGACTGACTTTC. Amino acid sequence: CASSPGQVGLTF.

This clonotype occurred many times. This chain joins TRBV5-1 and TRBJ1-1; D gene unclear. Per germline, CDR1 SGHRS and CDR2 YFSETQ. Trimming removed 1 base at V and 2 bases at J, with 21 bases between. CDR3 size: 18 residues. The CDR3 here is CASSLFKSPRMQNTEAFF. The CDR3 nucleotides read TGCGCCAGCAGCTTGTTCAAGTCCCCCAGGATGCAAAACACTGAAGCTTTCTTT.

This clonotype was detected a few times. The chain is built from TRBV6-5 and TRBJ2-2; D is possibly TRBD2 (5 bases). Germline V CDR1 and CDR2: MNHEY, SVGAGI. Trimming cost V 5 bases and J 1 base, with 20 bases left between them. The CDR3 is 18 amino acids. The CDR3 reads CASSTPYGSGKNTGELFF. The CDR3 bases are TGTGCCAGCAGTACCCCGTATGGGTCGGGAAAGAACACCGGGGAGCTGTTTTTT.

This clonotype was counted a few times. The chain recombines TRBV20-1 with TRBJ1-4; 8 nucleotides agree with TRBD1. Trimming took 6 bases from V and 6 from J; bases not matched to a gene: 12. CDR1 is DFQATT and CDR2 is SNEGSKA in the germline V gene (reference sequence). This CDR3 comprises 15 residues. The CDR3 reads CSASDRGRGYEKLFF. As DNA, the CDR3 is TGCAGTGCCAGCGACAGGGGAAGGGGGTATGAAAAACTGTTTTTT.

This clonotype appeared a few times. CDR3 DNA sequence: TGTGCCAGCAGTGAATTCGGGACAGGCTCCTACGAGCAGTACTTC. It codes for CASSEFGTGSYEQYF. The gene calls are TRBV25-1 and TRBJ2-7; 8 bases are shared with TRBD1. Germline V CDR1 and CDR2: MGHDK, SYGVNS. This CDR3 contains 15 residues. Germline trimming cut 1 base from V and 0 bases from J; bases unmatched to any gene: 2.

The rearrangement links TRBV4-1 to TRBJ2-2; D is undetermined. Germline CDR1 is MGHRA and CDR2 is YSYEKL. Trimming shortened V by 0 bases and J by 5 bases, and 25 bases separated the two germline ends. The CDR3 is 20 residues long. CDR3 residues: CASSQDPSGARLDVTGELFF. CDR3 nucleotide sequence: TGCGCCAGCAGCCAAGACCCCTCTGGAGCTCGGCTTGATGTAACCGGGGAGCTGTTTTTT.

This clonotype was recorded many times. The chain links TRBV5-1 to TRBJ1-3; the D is unclear. From germline, CDR1 is SGHRS and CDR2 YFSETQ. Trimming removed 4 bases from V and 0 bases from J, with 8 bases in between. CDR3 length equals 14 residues. The DNA of the CDR3 is TGCGCCAGCAGCCGGGTGAGCTCTGGAAACACCATATATTTT. Its protein is CASSRVSSGNTIYF.